A single T cell receptor (beta chain) is shown here with its context. The antigen is not known. These data are taken from a study of cytomegalovirus exposure and HLA in healthy donors. Study-wide results and caveats: TCR association rates varied by HLA locus in a later analysis, with DRB1 highest and HLA-C lowest. An Asian-associated ancestry cluster reportedly showed fewer N-insertions than the roughly 700-donor mean in a later analysis. Later work showed greater clonal expansion in HLA-associated TCR beta chains than in equally common others.

PCR amplification relied on 60 Vbeta primers (plus 13 Jbeta primers). Repertoires were generated with immunoSEQ multiplex PCR, while TCRdb's copy carries only in-frame clones and drops some. The table shows about 110,000 clones, with roughly 68% occurring only once. Germline loops: CDR1 SEHNR, CDR2 FQNEAQ (reference sequence). The germline V and J ends were trimmed by 6 bases and 2 bases, with 7 bases remaining between them. This CDR3 has 12 amino acids. Sequencing was done on a sample of PBMCs. The receptor comes from a man aged 25-45 years in good health and CMV-seropositive. The chain is built from TRBV7-9 and TRBJ1-2, with D unresolved. CDR3: CASRGPNYGYTF. The CDR3 region has the DNA TGTGCCAGCAGGGGCCCGAACTATGGCTACACCTTC.